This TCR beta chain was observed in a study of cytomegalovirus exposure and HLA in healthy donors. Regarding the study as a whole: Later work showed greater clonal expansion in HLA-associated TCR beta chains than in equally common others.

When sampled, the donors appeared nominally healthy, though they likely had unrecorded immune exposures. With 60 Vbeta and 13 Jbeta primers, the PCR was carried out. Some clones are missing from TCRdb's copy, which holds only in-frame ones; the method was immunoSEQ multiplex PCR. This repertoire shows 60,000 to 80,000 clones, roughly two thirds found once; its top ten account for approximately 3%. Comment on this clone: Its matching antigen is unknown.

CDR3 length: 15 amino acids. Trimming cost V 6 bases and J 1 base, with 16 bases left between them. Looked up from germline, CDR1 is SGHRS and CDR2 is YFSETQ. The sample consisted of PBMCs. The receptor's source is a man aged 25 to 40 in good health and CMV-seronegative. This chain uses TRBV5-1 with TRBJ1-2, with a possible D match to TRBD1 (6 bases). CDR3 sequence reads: CASKLPGTSNYGYTF. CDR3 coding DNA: TGCGCCAGCAAACTGCCCGGGACAAGTAACTATGGCTACACCTTC. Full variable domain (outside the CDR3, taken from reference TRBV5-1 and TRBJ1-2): KAGVTQTPRYLIKTRGQQVTLSCSPISGHRSVSWYQQTPGQGLQFLFEYFSETQRNKGNFPGRFSGRQFSNSRSEMNVSTLELGDSALYLCASKLPGTSNYGYTFGSGTRLTVV.